This T cell receptor (beta chain) is drawn from a study of neurological immune-mediated disorders. Unsorted libraries were generated from 2 million PBMCs. These cells had been stored in RNAlater at -80 C. This clonotype was picked up many times. MiXCR, run by TCRdb on the 5' RACE reads, gives a single entry per CDR3 protein. The table includes roughly 100,000 distinct CDR3 sequences, around 3.3% detected once. The sequence was collected from a woman aged 18-30 years with multiple sclerosis. The specimen was PBMCs.

The CDR3 is CSVEGRLMNTEAFF. The CDR3 bases are TGCAGCGTTGAAGGTCGGCTGATGAACACTGAAGCTTTCTTT. This sequence joins TRBV29-1 and TRBJ1-1; D unclear. V was clipped by 1 base and J by 0 bases, with 9 bases between them. This CDR3 is built from 14 residues. CDR1 and CDR2 (germline): SQVTM, ANQGSEA. The whole variable domain, filled in from reference TRBV29-1 and TRBJ1-1, reads SAVISQKPSRDICQRGTSLTIQCQVDSQVTMMFWYRQQPGQSLTLIATANQGSEATYESGFVIDKFPISRPNLTFSTLTVSNMSPEDSSIYLCSVEGRLMNTEAFFGQGTRLTVV.